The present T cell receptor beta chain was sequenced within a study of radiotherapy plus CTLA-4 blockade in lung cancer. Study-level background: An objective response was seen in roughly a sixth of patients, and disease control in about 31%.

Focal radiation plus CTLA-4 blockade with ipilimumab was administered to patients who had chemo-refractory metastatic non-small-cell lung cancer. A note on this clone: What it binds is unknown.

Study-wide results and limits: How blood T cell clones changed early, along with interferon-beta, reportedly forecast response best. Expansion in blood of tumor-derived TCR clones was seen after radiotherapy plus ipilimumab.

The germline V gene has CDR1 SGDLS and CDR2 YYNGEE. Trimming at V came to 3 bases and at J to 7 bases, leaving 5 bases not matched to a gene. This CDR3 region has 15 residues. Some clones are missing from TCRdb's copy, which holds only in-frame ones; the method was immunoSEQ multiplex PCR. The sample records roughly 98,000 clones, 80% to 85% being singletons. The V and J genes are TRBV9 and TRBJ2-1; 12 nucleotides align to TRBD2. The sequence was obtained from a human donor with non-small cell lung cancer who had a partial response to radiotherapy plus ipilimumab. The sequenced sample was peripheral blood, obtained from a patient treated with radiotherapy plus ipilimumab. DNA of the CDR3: TGTGCCAGCAGCGCCCGGACTAGCGGGAAGAATGAGCAGTTCTTC. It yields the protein CASSARTSGKNEQFF.